This passage covers 24 T cell receptor beta chains from one sample sequenced in a study of blood T cell repertoires in COVID-19. The repertoire was sequenced with immunoSEQ multiplex PCR; TCRdb's copy has only in-frame clones and lacks some. This sample has about 350,000 clones, with over 75% found just once. Sequencing used PBMCs or T cells enriched from blood (not recorded which). Every receptor here comes from a woman in her thirties who had recovered from COVID-19.

V is TRBV3-1 (or the pseudogene TRBV3-2) and J is TRBJ2-7; TRBD1 aligns across 11 bases. V shed 5 bases, J shed 5 bases, and the junction held 5 bases outside the gene matches. From germline, CDR1 is LGHDT and CDR2 YNNKEL (reference sequence). The CDR3 spans 14 residues. The CDR3 DNA follows: TGTGCCAGCAGCTCGGGACAGGGGGTCGACGAGCAGTACTTC. Its translation is CASSSGQGVDEQYF.

This chain joins TRBV11-2 and TRBJ1-1; D gene ambiguous. CDR3 size: 17 residues. Deletions cut 2 bases from V and 4 bases from J, with 20 bases between. Germline values: CDR1 SGHAT, CDR2 FQNNGV. The DNA of the CDR3 is TGTGCCAGCAGCTTATTGGCCGGAGGATTAGCGGGCACTGAAGCTTTCTTT. This codes for CASSLLAGGLAGTEAFF.

V and J are TRBV28 and TRBJ1-5; D may be TRBD1 (5 bases). V lost 6 bases and J 1 base, leaving 19 bases between the germline ends. This CDR3 is built from 17 residues. CDR1 is MDHEN, CDR2 SYDVKM, per germline. The CDR3 DNA follows: TGTGCCAGCAGGCTGGGGTGGGGGAGGATGAGCAATCAGCCCCAGCATTTT. This translates into CASRLGWGRMSNQPQHF.

V usage is TRBV28 and J usage is TRBJ1-4; the match to TRBD1 covers 9 bases. V lost 3 bases to trimming and J lost 5 bases; unmatched junction nucleotides: 4. The CDR3 is made up of 15 amino acids. Germline V gene sequence: CDR1 MDHEN, CDR2 SYDVKM. The DNA for the CDR3 is TGTGCCAGCAGTTTCTTAGGACAGGGGAATGAAAAACTGTTTTTT. Translating gives CASSFLGQGNEKLFF.

The V and J genes are TRBV5-1 and TRBJ2-7, with 7 bases fitting TRBD1. CDR3 size: 15 residues. Germline loops: CDR1 SGHRS, CDR2 YFSETQ. Unmatched junction bases numbered 8, after V lost 5 bases and J lost 0 bases. CDR3 sequence (DNA): TGCGCCAGCAGGCCGACAGGGACGAGCTCCTACGAGCAGTACTTC. Translating gives CASRPTGTSSYEQYF.

This chain links TRBV6-2 or TRBV6-3 with TRBJ2-1; 10 nucleotides agree with TRBD2. Germline V gene lookup returns CDR1 MNHEY and CDR2 SVGEGT. The CDR3 is 19 residues long. V trimming: 0 bases; J trimming: 4 bases; junction bases outside the gene matches: 12. The CDR3 bases are TGTGCCAGCAGTTACTCGGTCTGGGGTAGCGGGGGGCAATACAATGAGCAGTTCTTC. It codes for CASSYSVWGSGGQYNEQFF.

The chain carries TRBV7-2 and TRBJ2-1; TRBD2 might be the D (5 bases). The CDR3 consists of 13 residues. Germline assignment: CDR1 SGHTA and CDR2 FQGNSA. V was trimmed by 2 bases and J by 5 bases, leaving 7 bases between them. The CDR3 here is CASSLTGNNEQFF. The CDR3 DNA reads as TGTGCCAGCAGCTTAACCGGGAACAATGAGCAGTTCTTC.

This clone was observed a single time. This sequence joins TRBV6-5 and TRBJ2-1; TRBD1 matches 7 bases. CDR3 length: 14 residues. Losses at the gene ends were 6 bases for V and 5 bases for J; bases not matched to a gene: 7. The germline gives CDR1 MNHEY, CDR2 SVGAGI. This CDR3 is CASRDRQADNEQFF. CDR3 DNA sequence: TGTGCCAGCAGGGACAGGCAAGCAGACAATGAGCAGTTCTTC.

The chain couples TRBV13 to TRBJ2-7, with 9 nucleotides matching TRBD1. Per the germline V gene, CDR1 is PRHDT and CDR2 is FYEKMQ (reference sequence). With 5 bases clipped from V and 2 bases from J, the junction kept 10 bases outside the gene matches. The CDR3 length is 16 residues. The chain's CDR3 is CASSHGTGRSPYEQYF. For the CDR3, the DNA is TGTGCCAGCAGCCATGGGACAGGGAGGTCCCCCTACGAGCAGTACTTC.

The V and J genes are TRBV27 and TRBJ2-2; TRBD2 aligns across 7 bases. The CDR3 covers 13 residues. The germline V gene encodes CDR1 MNHEY and CDR2 SMNVEV (reference sequence). V dropped 9 bases and J dropped 3; count of bases not matched to a gene: 4. The CDR3 region is CASGEGYTGELFF. In DNA form, the CDR3 reads TGTGCCAGTGGGGAGGGGTACACCGGGGAGCTGTTTTTT.

Only one count was recorded for this clone. This sequence joins TRBV7-9 and TRBJ1-6, with D maybe TRBD1 (6 bases). The germline CDR1 and CDR2 sequences are SEHNR and FQNEAQ (reference sequence). Trimming took 7 bases from V and 8 from J, leaving 12 bases between them. The CDR3 is 13 amino acids. The CDR3 nucleotides read TGTGCCAGCATCGGGACAAGGGATTCACCCCTCCACTTT. Translated: CASIGTRDSPLHF.

The rearrangement joins TRBV11-2 to TRBJ1-2; maybe TRBD1 (6 bases). There are 15 residues in the CDR3. Trimming cost V 1 base and J 3 bases, with 12 bases left between them. Looked up from germline, CDR1 is SGHAT and CDR2 is FQNNGV. CDR3 DNA sequence: TGTGCCAGCAGCTTAGCCTACAGGGTACACTATGGCTACACCTTC. Its protein product is CASSLAYRVHYGYTF.

The chain is built from TRBV19 and TRBJ1-2, with D hard to call. Germline V CDR1 and CDR2: LNHDA, SQIVND (reference sequence). Deletions cut 8 bases from V and 0 bases from J, with 10 bases between. The CDR3 is 13 residues long. CDR3: CASSETPNYGYTF. DNA for the CDR3: TGTGCCAGTTCCGAGACACCTAACTATGGCTACACCTTC.

V gene TRBV28 combines with J gene TRBJ1-1; 7 bases align to TRBD1. This CDR3 is 13 amino acids long. V lost 5 bases and J lost 1; bases outside the gene matches: 1. Germline values: CDR1 MDHEN, CDR2 SYDVKM. CDR3 region: CASSRQGNTEAFF. The CDR3 DNA sequence: TGTGCCAGCAGTCGACAGGGGAACACTGAAGCTTTCTTT.

The rearrangement links TRBV5-4 to TRBJ2-7; D perhaps matches TRBD1 (6 bases). Trimming stripped 0 bases from V and 5 bases from J, with 15 bases between. Germline V gene sequence: CDR1 SGHNT, CDR2 YYREEE (reference sequence). This CDR3 is built from 15 residues. The CDR3 DNA is TGTGCCAGCAGCTTGGGTGTTTGGGGGCCCGACGAGCAGTACTTC. This encodes CASSLGVWGPDEQYF. Complete variable domain (other parts from reference TRBV5-4 and TRBJ2-7): ETGVTQSPTHLIKTRGQQVTLRCSSQSGHNTVSWYQQALGQGPQFIFQYYREEENGRGNFPPRFSGLQFPNYSSELNVNALELDDSALYLCASSLGVWGPDEQYFGPGTRLTVT.

The genes are TRBV2 and TRBJ1-5, with 7 bases that match TRBD1. This CDR3 comprises 14 residues. V lost 4 bases and J lost 6; bases outside the gene matches: 6. In germline, CDR1 is SNHLY, CDR2 FYNNEI. CDR3 DNA: TGTGCCAGCAGTGCTGGACAGGTAGTTCAGCCCCAGCATTTT. This encodes CASSAGQVVQPQHF.

The chain combines TRBV5-1 with TRBJ2-3; a weak D match, TRBD1 (5 bases). V was cut by 5 bases and J by 10 bases, with 20 bases left in between. This CDR3 comprises 14 residues. The V gene's germline CDR1 is SGHRS and CDR2 YFSETQ. CDR3 sequence (DNA): TGCGCCAGCAGTCAGGAACAAACAGGTCACTCGCAGTATTTT. Translated: CASSQEQTGHSQYF.

V and J are TRBV7-2 and TRBJ2-3; tentative D call: TRBD2 (6 bases). Trimming took off 5 bases at V and 5 bases at J, with 11 bases between the two ends. This CDR3 is 13 amino acids long. Per the germline V gene, CDR1 is SGHTA and CDR2 is FQGNSA. CDR3 amino acids: CASSRDFEDTQYF. CDR3 bases: TGTGCCAGCAGCCGGGACTTTGAAGATACGCAGTATTTT.

The chain employs TRBV10-2 and TRBJ1-2, with 7 bases fitting TRBD1. The germline CDR1 and CDR2 sequences are WSHSY and SAAADI. The ends lost 0 bases at V and 1 base at J; junction bases unmatched: 5. This CDR3 region has 16 residues. CDR3 loop: CASSESQGVLNYGYTF. CDR3 DNA sequence: TGCGCCAGCAGTGAGTCCCAGGGGGTTCTTAACTATGGCTACACCTTC.

The chain carries TRBV30 and TRBJ2-7; TRBD1 might be the D (5 bases). Trimming removed 1 base from V and 7 bases from J, with 17 bases in between. This CDR3 is built from 14 residues. CDR1 is GTSNPN, CDR2 SVGIG, per germline (reference sequence). The CDR3 reads CAWSATGGFGEQYF. CDR3 coding DNA: TGTGCCTGGAGTGCCACAGGTGGGTTTGGTGAGCAGTACTTC.

Only one count was recorded for this clone. The chain has TRBV2 and TRBJ2-6; 14 bases are a match to TRBD2. Germline V gene data show CDR1 as SNHLY and CDR2 as FYNNEI. CDR3 length: 21 amino acids. Trimming removed 6 bases from V and 3 bases from J; junction bases left unmatched: 16. The CDR3 DNA is TGTGCCAGCAGCAAACACCCCTCTGGACTAGCGGGGGGCAGTGGGGCCAACGTCCTGACTTTC. This codes for CASSKHPSGLAGGSGANVLTF.

This chain joins TRBV28 and TRBJ1-2; possibly TRBD1 for D (5 bases). The CDR3 spans 16 residues. Trimming removed 2 bases at V and 5 bases at J, with 18 bases between. The germline CDR1 and CDR2 sequences are MDHEN and SYDVKM. DNA for the CDR3: TGTGCCAGCAGTTTAAAGCGGGGGAGGGCCATATATGGCTACACCTTC. It specifies CASSLKRGRAIYGYTF.

V usage is TRBV19 and J usage is TRBJ2-1; 10 bases fit TRBD1. The germline V gene has CDR1 LNHDA and CDR2 SQIVND (reference sequence). CDR3 length: 15 residues. The V gene end was trimmed by 7 bases and the J gene end by 8 bases; junction bases not matched to a gene: 11. As DNA, the CDR3 is TGTGCCAGTATTGTGGGGACAGGGGAATCTGATGAGCAGTTCTTC. Amino acids: CASIVGTGESDEQFF.

V and J are TRBV6-5 and TRBJ1-6, with TRBD1 matching over 9 bases. V shed 0 bases and J 6 bases; nucleotides not matched to a gene: 3. Per germline, CDR1 MNHEY and CDR2 SVGAGI. CDR3 size: 16 residues. For the CDR3, the DNA is TGTGCCAGCAGTTACTCGCGGGACAGGGCTAATTCACCCCTCCACTTT. Amino acids: CASSYSRDRANSPLHF.